This T cell receptor (beta chain) was sequenced for a study of relationships among human T cell subsets. Findings and limits, study-wide: Many CDR3s were shared across Th1, Th2 and regulatory subsets.

Th1 cells were collected as flow-through following bead selections for CD25, CD56 and CD294. T cell subsets were isolated with antibody-coated magnetic beads. In germline, CDR1 is MDHEN, CDR2 SYDVKM. The CDR3 sequence is 12 residues long. With 1 base removed from V and 7 bases from J, the gap between germline ends came to 4 bases. To note about this clonotype: What it recognizes is unknown.

The T cell receptor alpha and beta CDR3 regions were amplified from mRNA by semiquantitative ARM-PCR. Exponential amplification used communal superprimers after tagged nested gene-specific primers in ARM-PCR. TCRdb re-derived calls from the multiplex PCR reads in MiXCR, one entry per CDR3 protein. The sample yields about 13,000 distinct CDR3 sequences, roughly two thirds seen once. This chain uses TRBV28 with TRBJ2-2; D not resolved. Sequenced sample: CD4+ Th1 cells sorted from blood. The clonotype was recovered from a man aged 40-55 years in good health. The CDR3 nucleotides are TGTGCCAGCAGTTTATCGGGCGGGGAGCTGTTTTTT. Protein: CASSLSGGELFF. The full variable domain, completed using reference TRBV28 and TRBJ2-2, is DVKVTQSSRYLVKRTGEKVFLECVQDMDHENMFWYRQDPGLGLRLIYFSYDVKMKEKGDIPEGYSVSREKKERFSLILESASTNQTSMYLCASSLSGGELFFGEGSRLTVL.